This T cell receptor beta chain stems from a study of cytomegalovirus exposure and HLA in healthy donors. Overall study results and limits: A missense DCLRE1C variant was associated with V- and J-gene trimming of TCR beta chains in a later analysis, and an independent cohort replicated the association. Later analysis identified several of the most significant clusters that appeared linked to common viral pathogens.

This CDR3 has 13 amino acids. Germline CDR1 WSHSY, CDR2 SAAADI. The J segment lost 5 bases and the V segment lost 9 bases, leaving 4 bases of the junction unmatched. Remarks on this clone: Its antigen is not known. The same CDR3 is also encoded by other DNA sequences in this sample.

The PCR was carried out with 60 Vbeta primers and 13 Jbeta primers. The method was immunoSEQ multiplex PCR; TCRdb's version includes in-frame clones alone and lacks a portion of them. The table includes about 150,000 clones, approximately 88% detected once. J is TRBJ2-5 and V is TRBV10-2, with 12 nucleotides matching TRBD2. Sample: PBMCs. The clonotype comes from a woman aged 35 to 49 in good health and CMV-seronegative. The CDR3 is CASRLAGAETQYF. In nucleotides, the CDR3 is TGCGCCAGTCGACTAGCGGGAGCGGAGACCCAGTACTTC.